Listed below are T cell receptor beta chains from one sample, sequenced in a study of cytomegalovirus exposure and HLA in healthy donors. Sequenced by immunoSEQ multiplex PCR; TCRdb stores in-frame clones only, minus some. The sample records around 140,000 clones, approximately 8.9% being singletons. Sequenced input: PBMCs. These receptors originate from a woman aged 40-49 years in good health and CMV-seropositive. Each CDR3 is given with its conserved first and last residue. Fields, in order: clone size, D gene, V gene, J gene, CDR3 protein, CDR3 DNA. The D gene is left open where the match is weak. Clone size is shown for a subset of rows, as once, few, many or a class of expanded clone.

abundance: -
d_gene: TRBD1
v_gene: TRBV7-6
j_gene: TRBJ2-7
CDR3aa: CASSLDRRGYDEQYF
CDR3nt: TGTGCCAGCAGCCTGGACAGGCGAGGCTACGACGAGCAGTACTTC

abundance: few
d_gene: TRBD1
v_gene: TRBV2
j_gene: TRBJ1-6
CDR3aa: CASSEGRGRGSPLHF
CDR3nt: TGTGCCAGCAGTGAAGGGAGGGGGCGGGGATCACCCCTCCACTTT

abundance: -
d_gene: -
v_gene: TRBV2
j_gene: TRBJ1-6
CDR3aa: CASSPRRNYNSPLHF
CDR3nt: TGTGCCAGCAGTCCCCGTCGTAACTATAATTCACCCCTCCACTTT

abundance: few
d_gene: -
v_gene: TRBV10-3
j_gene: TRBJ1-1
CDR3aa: CAINGGGDGEAFF
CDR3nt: TGTGCCATCAACGGCGGGGGCGACGGTGAAGCTTTCTTT

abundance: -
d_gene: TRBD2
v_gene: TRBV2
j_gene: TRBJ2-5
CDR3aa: CASSERVIAGAQYF
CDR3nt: TGTGCCAGCAGTGAGAGGGTGATAGCGGGGGCCCAGTACTTC

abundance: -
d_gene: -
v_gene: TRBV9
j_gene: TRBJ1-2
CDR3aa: CASSVEGRGDGYTF
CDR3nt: TGTGCCAGCAGCGTAGAGGGCAGGGGCGATGGCTACACCTTC

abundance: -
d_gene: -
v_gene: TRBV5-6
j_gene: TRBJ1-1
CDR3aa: CASSLVAESFEAFF
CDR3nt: TGTGCCAGCAGCTTGGTCGCGGAGTCGTTTGAAGCTTTCTTT

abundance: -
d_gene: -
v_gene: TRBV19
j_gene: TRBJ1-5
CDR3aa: CASSIGTEGQPQHF
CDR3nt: TGTGCCAGTAGTATAGGGACAGAGGGTCAGCCCCAGCATTTT

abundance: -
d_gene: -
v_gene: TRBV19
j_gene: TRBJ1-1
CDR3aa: CASSIGEGGAEAFF
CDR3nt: TGTGCCAGTAGTATAGGTGAGGGGGGGGCTGAAGCTTTCTTT

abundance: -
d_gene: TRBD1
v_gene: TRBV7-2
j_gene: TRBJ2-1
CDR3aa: CATQGDYNEQFF
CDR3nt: TGTGCCACCCAGGGGGATTACAATGAGCAGTTCTTC